The 29 T cell receptor beta chains in this list originate from one sample, sequenced in a study of cytomegalovirus exposure and HLA in healthy donors. This PCR relied on a set of 60 Vbeta primers and 13 Jbeta primers. Produced via immunoSEQ multiplex PCR; TCRdb's table is partial and in-frame only. The profile shows some 150,000 clones, around 80% of them singletons. The sample was PBMCs. The source is a woman in her thirties or forties in good health and CMV-seronegative.

The table lists this clone with a count of one. The chain carries TRBV18 and TRBJ1-4, with TRBD1 as a possible D gene (5 bases). The ends were cut back, 4 bases at V and 2 bases at J, with 14 bases in the middle. The CDR3 contains 16 residues. CDR1 is KGHSH, CDR2 LQKENI, per germline. The DNA for the CDR3 is TGTGCCAGCTCACAGAAGGGGCTCGGGACTAATGAAAAACTGTTTTTT. It translates to CASSQKGLGTNEKLFF.

V and J are TRBV10-3 and TRBJ1-1; unclear D gene. The CDR3 spans 12 residues. Germline V lookup: CDR1 ENHRY, CDR2 SYGVKD. Deletions cut 5 bases from V and 7 bases from J, with 11 bases between. The CDR3 here is CAISPTEGEAFF. The CDR3 coding sequence is TGTGCCATCAGTCCCACGGAGGGTGAAGCTTTCTTT.

The chain is built from TRBV30 and TRBJ2-3; 7 bases agree with TRBD2. After removal of 3 bases from V and 4 bases from J, the junction contained 4 bases not matched to a gene. The germline V gene has CDR1 GTSNPN and CDR2 SVGIG (reference sequence). The length of the CDR3 is 13 residues. The CDR3 bases are TGTGCCTGGAGGCGGGGGTACGCAGATACGCAGTATTTT. The encoded protein is CAWRRGYADTQYF. Using reference TRBV30 and TRBJ2-3 for the parts outside the CDR3, the full variable domain is SQTIHQWPATLVQPVGSPLSLECTVEGTSNPNLYWYRQAAGRGLQLLFYSVGIGQISSEVPQNLSASRPQDRQFILSSKKLLLSDSGFYLCAWRRGYADTQYFGPGTRLTVL.

V gene TRBV7-9 combines with J gene TRBJ2-7; no definite D call. The CDR3 is 12 amino acids. Trimming cost V 3 bases and J 2 bases, with 5 bases left between them. Germline V gene data show CDR1 as SEHNR and CDR2 as FQNEAQ (reference sequence). DNA for the CDR3: TGTGCCAGCAGCTTCGACACCTACGAGCAGTACTTC. It yields the protein CASSFDTYEQYF.

The gene calls are TRBV6-6 and TRBJ1-5; 8 nucleotides line up with TRBD1. J gave up 6 bases and V 2 bases, and 9 bases lay outside the gene matches. Germline CDR1 and CDR2: MNHNY and SVGAGI (reference sequence). CDR3 size: 16 residues. This chain's CDR3 is CASSYLQGGRGQPQHF. The DNA for the CDR3 is TGTGCCAGCAGTTACCTACAGGGGGGTCGCGGTCAGCCCCAGCATTTT.

This CDR3 reads CASLSGGLNTEAFF. The CDR3 coding sequence is TGTGCCAGCCTATCGGGAGGGCTGAACACTGAAGCTTTCTTT. The chain is built from TRBV25-1 and TRBJ1-1; D uncertain. The CDR3 is 14 amino acids. Germline CDR1 reads MGHDK; CDR2 reads SYGVNS. Trimming pared 8 bases from V and 0 bases from J, leaving 13 bases between.

This chain uses TRBV6-1 with TRBJ1-3; maybe TRBD1 (5 bases). Germline CDR1 is MNHNS and CDR2 is SASEGT. V was clipped by 10 bases and J by 0 bases, with 10 bases between them. This CDR3 is built from 13 residues. Here the CDR3 reads CATTDNSGNTIYF. The CDR3 nucleotides are TGTGCCACAACGGACAACTCTGGAAACACCATATATTTT.

The rearrangement joins TRBV13 to TRBJ2-5, with D possibly matching TRBD2 (5 bases). V was trimmed by 5 bases and J by 5 bases, leaving 15 bases between them. Germline loops: CDR1 PRHDT, CDR2 FYEKMQ (reference sequence). There are 14 residues in the CDR3. This CDR3 reads CASSLGELVETQYF. The DNA of the CDR3 is TGTGCCAGCAGCCTCGGGGAGCTGGTGGAGACCCAGTACTTC.

In this sample, this clone turned up a few times. One end of the junction varies from germline; a read error may be responsible. CDR3 nucleotide sequence: TGCAGCGTTGAGACCGGGACAAAAATCTTC. Its protein product is CSVETGTKIF. The J gene is TRBJ1-2, the V gene TRBV29-1; TRBD1 is a possible D gene (6 bases). Germline V lookup: CDR1 SQVTM, CDR2 ANQGSEA. This CDR3 is built from 10 residues.

The rearrangement links TRBV2 to TRBJ1-5; D might be TRBD1 (5 bases). The CDR3 extends over 15 amino acids. The V end lost 7 bases, the J end lost 5 bases, and 18 bases lay between the germline ends. The V gene's germline CDR1 is SNHLY and CDR2 FYNNEI. Written as DNA, the CDR3 is TGTGCCAGCACTCCTCAGTGGGCGGGGGATCAGCCCCAGCATTTT. Amino acid sequence: CASTPQWAGDQPQHF.

This chain uses TRBV6-1 with TRBJ2-7, with 8 bases aligning to TRBD2. The CDR3 length is 15 residues. V shed 7 bases and J 2 bases; nucleotides not matched to a gene: 10. CDR1 MNHNS and CDR2 SASEGT come from the germline V gene. The CDR3 region is CASTQPTSVPYEQYF. The CDR3 DNA follows: TGTGCCAGCACCCAACCGACTAGCGTGCCCTACGAGCAGTACTTC.

Comments on this clone: The same CDR3 can be traced to other DNA sequences in this sample. The chain joins TRBV7-6 to TRBJ2-7; possible D gene TRBD2, 5 bases. Trimming removed 0 bases at V and 1 base at J, with 7 bases between. The CDR3 length is 14 residues. Germline V gene sequence: CDR1 SGHVS, CDR2 FNYEAQ. CDR3 nucleotide sequence: TGTGCCAGCAGCTTAGCGGCGGGTTCCTACGAGCAGTACTTC. Amino acids: CASSLAAGSYEQYF.

This clone has a single count. The chain combines TRBV6-1 with TRBJ1-2, with a weak D call TRBD1 (6 bases). With 7 bases removed from V and 4 bases from J, the gap between germline ends came to 10 bases. This CDR3 is 12 amino acids long. Germline-derived CDR1 and CDR2 are MNHNS and SASEGT. CDR3 in amino acids: CASTRGAYGYTF. In DNA form, the CDR3 reads TGTGCCAGCACCAGGGGTGCCTATGGCTACACCTTC.

This chain links TRBV10-1 with TRBJ1-4; unclear D gene. The CDR3 is made up of 14 amino acids. The V end lost 0 bases, the J end lost 0 bases, and 2 bases lay between the germline ends. From germline, CDR1 is WNHNN and CDR2 SYGVQD (reference sequence). CDR3 loop: CASSESTTNEKLFF. CDR3 DNA: TGCGCCAGCAGTGAGTCTACAACTAATGAAAAACTGTTTTTT.

The chain uses TRBV23-1 and TRBJ2-7, with 11 bases fitting TRBD1. TRBV23-1 is known as an ORF, though its function is uncertain. The CDR3 runs to 18 residues. The J segment lost 5 bases and the V segment lost 8 bases, leaving 20 bases of the junction unmatched. The CDR3 spells CASLHPVRPGQGGNEQYF. The CDR3 coding sequence is TGCGCCAGCCTTCACCCAGTTCGTCCGGGACAGGGGGGGAACGAGCAGTACTTC.

This rearrangement joins TRBV30 to TRBJ1-5; 8 bases fit TRBD1. This CDR3 contains 16 residues. Germline assignment: CDR1 GTSNPN and CDR2 SVGIG (reference sequence). With V trimmed by 2 bases and J by 3 bases, 9 bases remained unmatched. DNA of the CDR3: TGTGCCTGGAGTCCCTCGAGGGACAGGCTCAATCAGCCCCAGCATTTT. This sequence encodes CAWSPSRDRLNQPQHF.

The gene calls are TRBV5-6 and TRBJ2-7, with 8 bases identical to TRBD2. The CDR3 sequence is 15 residues long. Trimming removed 4 bases from V and 2 bases from J; junction bases left unmatched: 8. Germline V gene lookup returns CDR1 SGHDT and CDR2 YYEEEE. CDR3 protein: CASSTRGVLPYEQYF. The CDR3, as DNA: TGTGCCAGCAGCACGCGGGGGGTACTTCCCTACGAGCAGTACTTC.

The V gene is TRBV9, the J gene TRBJ2-2; D unresolved. V gave up 0 bases and J gave up 4 bases, with 7 bases separating them. Germline V lookup: CDR1 SGDLS, CDR2 YYNGEE. There are 14 residues in the CDR3. The CDR3 is CASSVDLVTGELFF. The CDR3 nucleotides read TGTGCCAGCAGCGTAGATCTAGTCACCGGGGAGCTGTTTTTT. The full variable domain, rest sourced from reference TRBV9 and TRBJ2-2, is DSGVTQTPKHLITATGQRVTLRCSPRSGDLSVYWYQQSLDQGLQFLIQYYNGEERAKGNILERFSAQQFPDLHSELNLSSLELGDSALYFCASSVDLVTGELFFGEGSRLTVL.

The chain is built from TRBV11-2 and TRBJ1-2; TRBD1 matches at 7 bases. The J segment lost 6 bases and the V segment lost 5 bases, leaving 15 bases of the junction unmatched. CDR1 is SGHAT and CDR2 is FQNNGV in the germline V gene. The CDR3 has 16 amino acids. The CDR3 DNA is TGTGCCAGCAGCCCAAAACACAGGGGCATATGGGATGGCTACACCTTC. Residues: CASSPKHRGIWDGYTF.

This clone was picked up one time. The CDR3 region has the DNA TGTGCCAGCAGTTACTCAGGAGGTTTTCAGCCCCAGCATTTT. Residues: CASSYSGGFQPQHF. This rearrangement joins TRBV6-6 to TRBJ1-5; no clear D. Germline assignment: CDR1 MNHNY and CDR2 SVGAGI (reference sequence). This CDR3 has 14 residues. The V end was cut by 0 bases, the J end by 6 bases, with 9 bases between.

This chain connects TRBV19 to TRBJ1-2; 9 nucleotides match TRBD1. The length of the CDR3 is 12 residues. With V trimmed by 9 bases and J by 4 bases, 3 bases remained unmatched. From germline, CDR1 is LNHDA and CDR2 SQIVND (reference sequence). The CDR3 nucleotides read TGTGCCAGCACAGGGGGCGGCTATGGCTACACCTTC. Protein: CASTGGGYGYTF. Complete variable domain (other parts from reference TRBV19 and TRBJ1-2): DGGITQSPKYLFRKEGQNVTLSCEQNLNHDAMYWYRQDPGQGLRLIYYSQIVNDFQKGDIAEGYSVSREKKESFPLTVTSAQKNPTAFYLCASTGGGYGYTFGSGTRLTVV.

The rearrangement joins TRBV18 to TRBJ1-3; D might be TRBD1 (5 bases). The CDR3 totals 16 residues. V lost 6 bases and J 4 bases, leaving 19 bases between the germline ends. From germline, CDR1 is KGHSH and CDR2 LQKENI. The CDR3 loop reads CASSPVEGAMGNTIYF. The CDR3 DNA sequence: TGTGCCAGCTCCCCCGTTGAAGGGGCGATGGGAAACACCATATATTTT.

This clone occurred a few times. This chain connects TRBV27 to TRBJ2-1; 7 bases fit TRBD2. Germline trimming cut 6 bases from V and 2 bases from J; bases unmatched to any gene: 10. The CDR3 totals 16 residues. The germline V gene encodes CDR1 MNHEY and CDR2 SMNVEV (reference sequence). DNA for the CDR3: TGTGCCAGCAGCCTAGGACTAGACGGGACCTACAATGAGCAGTTCTTC. As protein: CASSLGLDGTYNEQFF.

The chain couples TRBV7-8 to TRBJ2-7, with 9 nucleotides matching TRBD2. The CDR3 sequence is 16 residues long. V was clipped by 5 bases and J by 4 bases; unmatched bases: 12. Germline loops: CDR1 SGHVS, CDR2 FQNEAQ. The CDR3 here is CASSPPLREGVYEQYF. DNA of the CDR3: TGTGCCAGCAGCCCTCCATTGCGGGAGGGGGTGTACGAGCAGTACTTC.

Only a few counts were recorded for this clone. This rearrangement joins TRBV7-8 to TRBJ1-2; D is ambiguous. CDR3 length: 14 residues. Germline assignment: CDR1 SGHVS and CDR2 FQNEAQ. V lost 1 base, J lost 4 bases, and 10 bases lay in between. The CDR3 protein is CASSLGLGSYGYTF. The CDR3 DNA reads as TGTGCCAGCAGCTTAGGGCTAGGAAGCTATGGCTACACCTTC.

The rearrangement joins TRBV5-1 to TRBJ2-5; 8 bases fit TRBD1. Germline V CDR1 and CDR2: SGHRS, YFSETQ. The CDR3 covers 17 residues. Germline trimming cut 0 bases from V and 5 bases from J; bases unmatched to any gene: 12. The CDR3 DNA reads as TGCGCCAGCAGCTTGGTACCCCTGACAGGGGCTCCCGAGACCCAGTACTTC. This codes for CASSLVPLTGAPETQYF. Supplemented by reference TRBV5-1 and TRBJ2-5, the full variable domain reads KAGVTQTPRYLIKTRGQQVTLSCSPISGHRSVSWYQQTPGQGLQFLFEYFSETQRNKGNFPGRFSGRQFSNSRSEMNVSTLELGDSALYLCASSLVPLTGAPETQYFGPGTRLLVL.

The chain links TRBV28 to TRBJ1-5; D not certain. V was clipped by 0 bases and J by 3 bases, with 9 bases between them. CDR1 MDHEN and CDR2 SYDVKM come from the germline V gene. This CDR3 is built from 15 residues. CDR3 sequence: CASSLWPGFNQPQHF. In DNA form, the CDR3 reads TGTGCCAGCAGTTTATGGCCCGGGTTCAATCAGCCCCAGCATTTT.

J is TRBJ1-2 and V is TRBV6-4, with 7 positions matching TRBD1. After removal of 0 bases from V and 5 bases from J, the junction contained 9 bases not matched to a gene. The CDR3 runs to 16 residues. Germline values: CDR1 MRHNA, CDR2 SNTAGT. CDR3 bases: TGTGCCAGCAGTGACTCGAACAGGGGAAGGTCGTATGGCTACACCTTC. Translated: CASSDSNRGRSYGYTF.

This clone was detected only once. The genes are TRBV12-5 and TRBJ1-4, with D perhaps TRBD1 (6 bases). Germline CDR1 LGHNT, CDR2 FRNRAP. The CDR3 covers 15 residues. Trimming removed 5 bases at V and 7 bases at J, with 17 bases between. The CDR3 DNA is TGTGCTAGTGGTCCCCACGGGACAAAGGGTGAAAAACTGTTTTTT. It specifies CASGPHGTKGEKLFF.